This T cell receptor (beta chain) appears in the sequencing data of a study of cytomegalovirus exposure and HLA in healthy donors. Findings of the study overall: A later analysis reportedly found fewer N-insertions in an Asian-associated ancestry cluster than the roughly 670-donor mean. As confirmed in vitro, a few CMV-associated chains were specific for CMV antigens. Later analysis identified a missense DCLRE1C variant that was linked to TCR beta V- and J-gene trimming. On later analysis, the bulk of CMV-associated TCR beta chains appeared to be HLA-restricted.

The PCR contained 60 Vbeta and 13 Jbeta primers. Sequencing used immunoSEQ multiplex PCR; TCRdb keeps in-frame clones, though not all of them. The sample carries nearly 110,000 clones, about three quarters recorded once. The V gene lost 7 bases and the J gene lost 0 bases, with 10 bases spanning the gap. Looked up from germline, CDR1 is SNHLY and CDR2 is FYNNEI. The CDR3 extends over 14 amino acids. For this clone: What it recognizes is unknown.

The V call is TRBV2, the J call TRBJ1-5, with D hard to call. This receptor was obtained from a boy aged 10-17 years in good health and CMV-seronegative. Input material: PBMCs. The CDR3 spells CASTETYSNQPQHF. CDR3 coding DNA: TGTGCCAGCACGGAGACTTATAGCAATCAGCCCCAGCATTTT.